Presented here are 31 T cell receptor beta chains from one specimen sequenced in a study of regulatory T cells in long-lasting Graves disease. The time point was: newly diagnosed GD, antithyroid drugs for less than 3 months. The authors made the TCR library using RNA they extracted from PBMCs. CDR3-region Arm-PCR and iRepertoire HTBI primers produced the TCR beta libraries. TCRdb recomputed calls from the multiplex PCR reads with MiXCR, one row per CDR3 protein. The table has 300,000 to 450,000 distinct CDR3 sequences, around 16% seen once. The sequencing used peripheral blood mononuclear cells (PBMCs), collected at new diagnosis, from a patient treated with antithyroid drugs. Receptors originate from a female donor with Graves disease.

Many counts were recorded for this clonotype. This chain connects TRBV5-1 to TRBJ2-5; D gene ambiguous. Trimming left V 1 base short and J 0 bases short, with 10 bases between. This CDR3 region has 15 residues. CDR1 is SGHRS and CDR2 is YFSETQ in the germline V gene. CDR3 sequence: CASSLLGSYQETQYF. DNA for the CDR3: TGCGCCAGCAGCTTGTTGGGGTCGTACCAAGAGACCCAGTACTTC.

This clonotype was observed at least ten times. This chain connects TRBV6-1 to TRBJ2-5, with 7 positions matching TRBD2. The V gene end was trimmed by 5 bases and the J gene end by 4 bases; junction bases not matched to a gene: 4. CDR1 and CDR2 from the germline V gene are MNHNS and SASEGT. This CDR3 has 13 residues. Here the CDR3 DNA reads TGTGCCAGCAGTACGGGACTAAGAGAGACCCAGTACTTC. Translated: CASSTGLRETQYF.

V usage is TRBV6-1 and J usage is TRBJ2-1; the match to TRBD2 covers 13 bases. The CDR3 runs to 13 residues. V shed 6 bases, J shed 16 bases, and the junction held 9 bases outside the gene matches. The germline CDR1 and CDR2 sequences are MNHNS and SASEGT. DNA for the CDR3: TGTGCCAGCAGCCGCGGACTAGCGGGGGATCGATTCTTC. This gives the protein CASSRGLAGDRFF.

This clonotype was seen ten or more times. The chain has TRBV4-1 and TRBJ1-3; tentative D call: TRBD1 (5 bases). V gave up 0 bases and J gave up 1 base, with 10 bases separating them. Germline V gene data show CDR1 as MGHRA and CDR2 as YSYEKL. The CDR3 contains 16 residues. This chain's CDR3 is CASSQEAPGSGNTIYF. In DNA, the CDR3 is TGCGCCAGCAGCCAAGAGGCCCCAGGGTCTGGAAACACCATATATTTT.

In its sample, this clonotype was seen many times. This rearrangement joins TRBV19 to TRBJ1-1; 8 bases fit TRBD1. The CDR3 spans 17 residues. CDR1 LNHDA and CDR2 SQIVND come from the germline V gene (reference sequence). V lost 7 bases and J lost 1; bases outside the gene matches: 14. CDR3: CASTLTFRQGRNTEAFF. The DNA of the CDR3 is TGTGCCAGTACCCTAACCTTTCGACAGGGGAGGAACACTGAAGCTTTCTTT.

This clonotype was counted ten times or more. The chain carries TRBV20-1 and TRBJ2-7, with 7 bases aligning to TRBD2. Trimming removed 8 bases from V and 3 bases from J; junction bases left unmatched: 10. Germline V lookup: CDR1 DFQATT, CDR2 SNEGSKA (reference sequence). The CDR3 spans 13 residues. The CDR3 region has the DNA TGCAGTCCTACCCCTAGCGGCCACTACGAGCAGTACTTC. Its protein product is CSPTPSGHYEQYF.

This clonotype was picked up many times. V is TRBV19 and J is TRBJ1-1, with D maybe TRBD1 (6 bases). CDR1 is LNHDA and CDR2 is SQIVND in the germline V gene (reference sequence). Trimming shortened V by 5 bases and J by 6 bases, and 13 bases separated the two germline ends. The CDR3 length is 13 residues. CDR3 bases: TGTGCCAGTAGTTCCCAAGGGGGTCCTGAAGCTTTCTTT. Protein: CASSSQGGPEAFF.

This clonotype was seen only a few times. The chain carries TRBV7-9 and TRBJ2-3; 7 positions match TRBD2. Per the germline V gene, CDR1 is SEHNR and CDR2 is FQNEAQ (reference sequence). The CDR3 is made up of 15 amino acids. V gave up 3 bases and J gave up 7 bases; unmatched junction bases: 10. The CDR3 DNA follows: TGTGCCAGCAGCTTGCGGTTTGGGAGGGCAAATACGCAGTATTTT. It encodes CASSLRFGRANTQYF.

This clonotype was seen at least ten times. J is TRBJ2-2 and V is TRBV11-2; D is perhaps TRBD2 (6 bases). The CDR3 is made up of 16 amino acids. Trimming took off 2 bases at V and 6 bases at J, with 16 bases between the two ends. The germline CDR1 and CDR2 sequences are SGHAT and FQNNGV. The CDR3 here is CASSLFRRGPSGELFF. DNA of the CDR3: TGTGCCAGCAGCTTATTCCGGCGGGGACCTTCCGGGGAGCTGTTTTTT. The variable domain in full, completed from reference TRBV11-2 and TRBJ2-2, reads EAGVAQSPRYKIIEKRQSVAFWCNPISGHATLYWYQQILGQGPKLLIQFQNNGVVDDSQLPKDRFSAERLKGVDSTLKIQPAKLEDSAVYLCASSLFRRGPSGELFFGEGSRLTVL.

This clonotype occurred a few times. This could be a read error, since a much larger clone is one nucleotide away. The chain combines TRBV5-4 with TRBJ2-1; 7 nucleotides line up with TRBD2. J lost 7 bases, V lost 3 bases, and 10 bases had no gene match. This CDR3 is built from 15 residues. Germline CDR1 reads SGHNT; CDR2 reads YYREEE (reference sequence). The CDR3 sequence: CASSWRPAGSNEQFF. In DNA form, the CDR3 reads TGTGCCAGCAGCTGGAGACCAGCGGGGTCGAATGAGCAGTTCTTC.

This clonotype was counted ten times or more. The gene calls are TRBV7-2 and TRBJ2-5; 11 bases match TRBD2. In germline, CDR1 is SGHTA, CDR2 FQGNSA. Trimming cost V 4 bases and J 5 bases; bases outside gene matches: 9. This CDR3 has 16 amino acids. In nucleotides, the CDR3 is TGTGCCAGCAGCTACACCGGGACTAGCGGACCTGAGACCCAGTACTTC. It is translated as CASSYTGTSGPETQYF.

This clonotype has a count of ten or more. The chain recombines TRBV27 with TRBJ1-2; D call uncertain. The germline gives CDR1 MNHEY, CDR2 SMNVEV (reference sequence). V lost 6 bases and J 3 bases, leaving 20 bases between the germline ends. This CDR3 comprises 16 residues. The CDR3 spells CASSEARGARYYGYTF. CDR3 DNA sequence: TGTGCCAGCAGCGAAGCTAGAGGCGCACGTTACTATGGCTACACCTTC.

With regard to this clonotype: A read error may be the cause here, since a much bigger clone is one base away. This chain uses TRBV10-3 with TRBJ2-2; D could derive from TRBD1 or TRBD2 (5 bases each). CDR3 length equals 15 residues. Germline V gene sequence: CDR1 ENHRY, CDR2 SYGVKD. The chain's CDR3 is CAISDLGARTGEPFF. CDR3 nucleotide sequence: TGTGCCATCAGTGACTTAGGGGCGCGGACCGGGGAGCCGTTTTTT.

This clonotype has ten or more counts. This chain links TRBV20-1 with TRBJ1-4; D gene unclear. The V gene lost 4 bases and the J gene lost 5 bases, with 5 bases spanning the gap. This CDR3 contains 11 residues. Germline CDR1 DFQATT, CDR2 SNEGSKA (reference sequence). The CDR3 reads CSAIGNEKLFF. CDR3 bases: TGCAGTGCTATAGGAAATGAAAAACTGTTTTTT.

This clonotype was seen many times. The gene calls are TRBV13 and TRBJ2-3; tentatively, D is TRBD2 (5 bases). The CDR3 consists of 13 residues. V was shortened by 3 bases and J by 2 bases, with 6 bases between the two germline ends. In germline, CDR1 is PRHDT, CDR2 FYEKMQ (reference sequence). In nucleotides, the CDR3 is TGTGCCAGCAGCTTCGGGGACACAGATACGCAGTATTTT. Protein: CASSFGDTDTQYF.

This clonotype was recorded at least ten times. The J gene is TRBJ1-5, the V gene TRBV28; 7 positions agree with TRBD1. V shed 3 bases and J 1 base; nucleotides not matched to a gene: 6. The CDR3 length is 16 residues. Germline V gene data show CDR1 as MDHEN and CDR2 as SYDVKM. CDR3 sequence (DNA): TGTGCCAGCAGTTTTAGGGGGCAGGGAAGCAATCAGCCCCAGCATTTT. As protein: CASSFRGQGSNQPQHF.

The chain joins TRBV3-1 to TRBJ2-7, with TRBD1 matching 11 bases. J gave up 3 bases and V 0 bases, and 4 bases lay outside the gene matches. Germline V gene data show CDR1 as LGHDT and CDR2 as YNNKEL (reference sequence). CDR3 length: 16 amino acids. As DNA, the CDR3 is TGTGCCAGCAGCCAAGAAAAGGGGACAGGGGGCTACGAGCAGTACTTC. As protein: CASSQEKGTGGYEQYF.

The sample holds many counts of this clonotype. J is TRBJ2-5 and V is TRBV13; D gene ambiguous. Germline values: CDR1 PRHDT, CDR2 FYEKMQ (reference sequence). CDR3 length: 19 amino acids. V was cut by 4 bases and J by 0 bases, with 24 bases left in between. The CDR3 protein is CASSSRRRLPPVYQETQYF. The DNA of the CDR3 is TGTGCCAGCAGCTCCCGGCGTCGCCTTCCTCCGGTGTACCAAGAGACCCAGTACTTC.

The V call is TRBV28, the J call TRBJ2-6; 8 nucleotides align to TRBD2. CDR1 and CDR2 from the germline V gene are MDHEN and SYDVKM. CDR3 length: 18 amino acids. V dropped 5 bases and J dropped 4; count of bases not matched to a gene: 13. CDR3 region: CASSPLGAGVSGANVLTF. The CDR3 DNA is TGTGCCAGCAGTCCCCTTGGAGCGGGAGTGTCCGGGGCCAACGTCCTGACTTTC.

This rearrangement joins TRBV29-1 to TRBJ2-7, with TRBD1 matching over 11 bases. The CDR3 runs 19 residues. Germline V lookup: CDR1 SQVTM, CDR2 ANQGSEA. With V trimmed by 1 base and J by 4 bases, 18 bases remained unmatched. In DNA form, the CDR3 reads TGCAGCGTTGAAGCCCCCCCACGATCGGGACAGGGGGTATTTTACGAGCAGTACTTC. Amino acids: CSVEAPPRSGQGVFYEQYF.

This clonotype occurred many times. The J gene is TRBJ2-2, the V gene TRBV2, with D maybe TRBD2 (6 bases). The CDR3 consists of 15 residues. V shed 7 bases and J shed 1 base, with 13 bases lying between them. Germline V gene data show CDR1 as SNHLY and CDR2 as FYNNEI. CDR3 amino acids: CASNGGTLNTGELFF. The CDR3 DNA reads TGTGCCAGCAATGGGGGGACTTTGAACACCGGGGAGCTGTTTTTT.

This clonotype was found many times. The CDR3 protein is CSARGGQDTGELFF. The CDR3 nucleotides read TGCAGTGCTAGAGGGGGGCAGGACACCGGGGAGCTGTTTTTT. The rearrangement links TRBV20-1 to TRBJ2-2, with a tentative D call TRBD1 (6 bases). This CDR3 has 14 residues. V was trimmed by 1 base and J by 3 bases, leaving 9 bases between them. Germline V gene lookup returns CDR1 DFQATT and CDR2 SNEGSKA (reference sequence).

This chain links TRBV18 with TRBJ1-2, with no clear D. Germline-derived CDR1 and CDR2 are KGHSH and LQKENI. V lost 2 bases to trimming and J lost 8 bases, with 12 bases between them. The CDR3 runs 13 residues. CDR3 coding DNA: TGTGCCAGCTCACCATCCTCCATCGAGGGCTACACCTTC. The encoded protein is CASSPSSIEGYTF.

This clonotype has at least ten counts. The chain recombines TRBV5-5 with TRBJ1-4; 9 nucleotides align to TRBD1. Germline V lookup: CDR1 SGHKS, CDR2 YYEKEE (reference sequence). CDR3 length: 15 amino acids. The ends lost 1 base at V and 5 bases at J; junction bases unmatched: 3. This CDR3 reads CASSLSGTGNEKLFF. CDR3 DNA: TGTGCCAGCAGCTTGTCCGGGACAGGGAATGAAAAACTGTTTTTT.

The table lists this clonotype with a few counts. V gene TRBV28 combines with J gene TRBJ1-5; TRBD1 aligns across 7 bases. The CDR3 runs 17 residues. CDR1 MDHEN and CDR2 SYDVKM come from the germline V gene. V lost 3 bases and J lost 2; bases outside the gene matches: 10. The CDR3 spells CASSFEGGGAGNQPQHF. CDR3 in DNA: TGTGCCAGCAGTTTCGAGGGAGGGGGCGCTGGCAATCAGCCCCAGCATTTT.

V and J are TRBV20-1 and TRBJ1-2, with D unclear. The germline V gene has CDR1 DFQATT and CDR2 SNEGSKA (reference sequence). CDR3 length: 14 amino acids. Trimming removed 0 bases at V and 8 bases at J, with 16 bases between. CDR3 coding DNA: TGCAGTGCTAGAGATATTACAAGGACGTGGGGCTACACCTTC. Its translation is CSARDITRTWGYTF.

The chain recombines TRBV27 with TRBJ2-7; 7 bases map to TRBD2. Germline V lookup: CDR1 MNHEY, CDR2 SMNVEV (reference sequence). Germline trimming cut 6 bases from V and 6 bases from J; bases unmatched to any gene: 8. The CDR3 extends over 13 amino acids. The CDR3 loop is CASSPGGYFEQYF. The DNA of the CDR3 is TGTGCCAGCAGCCCCGGGGGGTATTTCGAGCAGTACTTC.

In its sample, this clonotype was seen many times. This rearrangement joins TRBV3-1 to TRBJ2-2; D ambiguous. The CDR3 runs to 13 residues. Germline CDR1 reads LGHDT; CDR2 reads YNNKEL (reference sequence). V lost 6 bases and J 5 bases, leaving 10 bases between the germline ends. For the CDR3, the DNA is TGTGCCAGCAGACCACAGAGGACCGGGGAGCTGTTTTTT. It yields the protein CASRPQRTGELFF.

The rearrangement links TRBV25-1 to TRBJ2-7; TRBD2 agrees at 8 bases. V was clipped by 3 bases and J by 2 bases; unmatched bases: 15. The CDR3 consists of 18 residues. The V gene's germline CDR1 is MGHDK and CDR2 SYGVNS. The CDR3 spells CASSERGRGSGRPYEQYF. In DNA form, the CDR3 reads TGTGCCAGCAGTGAGAGGGGGAGGGGGAGCGGGAGACCCTACGAGCAGTACTTC.

This clonotype was observed at least ten times. The chain joins TRBV24-1 to TRBJ1-5; D is possibly TRBD1 (5 bases). Trimming took off 2 bases at V and 5 bases at J, with 12 bases between the two ends. The CDR3 is 15 residues long. Per the germline V gene, CDR1 is KGHDR and CDR2 is SFDVKD. This chain's CDR3 is CATSDSRDGDQPQHF. The CDR3 DNA reads as TGTGCCACCAGTGATTCCCGGGACGGGGATCAGCCCCAGCATTTT.

This clonotype was observed many times. The chain is built from TRBV11-1 and TRBJ2-7; TRBD2 is a possible D gene (6 bases). The ends were cut back, 2 bases at V and 0 bases at J, with 11 bases in the middle. This CDR3 is 15 amino acids long. Germline CDR1 SGHAT, CDR2 FQDESV (reference sequence). The CDR3 spells CASSLTSTGSYEQYF. DNA of the CDR3: TGTGCCAGCAGCTTAACTAGCACCGGCTCCTACGAGCAGTACTTC.